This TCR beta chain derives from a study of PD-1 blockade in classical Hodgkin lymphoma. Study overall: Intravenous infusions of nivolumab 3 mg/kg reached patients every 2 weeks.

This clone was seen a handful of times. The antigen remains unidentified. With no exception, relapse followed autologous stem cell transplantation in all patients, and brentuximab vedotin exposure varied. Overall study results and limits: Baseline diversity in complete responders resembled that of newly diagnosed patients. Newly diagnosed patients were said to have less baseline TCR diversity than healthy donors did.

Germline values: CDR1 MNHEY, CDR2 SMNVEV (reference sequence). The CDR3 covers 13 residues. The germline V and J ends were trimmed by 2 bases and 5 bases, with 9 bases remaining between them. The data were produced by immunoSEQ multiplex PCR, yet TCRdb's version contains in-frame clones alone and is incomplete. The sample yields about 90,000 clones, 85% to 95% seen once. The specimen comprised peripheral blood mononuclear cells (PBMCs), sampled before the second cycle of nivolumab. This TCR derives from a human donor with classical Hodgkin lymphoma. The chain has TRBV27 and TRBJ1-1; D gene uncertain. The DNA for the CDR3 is TGTGCCAGCAGTTTAACAAGTAGGACTGAAGCTTTCTTT. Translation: CASSLTSRTEAFF.